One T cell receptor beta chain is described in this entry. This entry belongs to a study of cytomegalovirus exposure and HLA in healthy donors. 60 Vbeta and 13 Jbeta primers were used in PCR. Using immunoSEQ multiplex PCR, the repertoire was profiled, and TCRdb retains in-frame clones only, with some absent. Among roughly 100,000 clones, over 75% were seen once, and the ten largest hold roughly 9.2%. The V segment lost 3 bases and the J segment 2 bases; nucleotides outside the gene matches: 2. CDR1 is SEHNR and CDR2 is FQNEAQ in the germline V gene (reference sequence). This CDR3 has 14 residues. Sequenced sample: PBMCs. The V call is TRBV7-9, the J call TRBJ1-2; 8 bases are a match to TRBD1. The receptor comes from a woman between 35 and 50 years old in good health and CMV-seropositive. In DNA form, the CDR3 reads TGTGCCAGCAGCTTTGGACAGGGAAACTATGGCTACACCTTC. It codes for CASSFGQGNYGYTF.